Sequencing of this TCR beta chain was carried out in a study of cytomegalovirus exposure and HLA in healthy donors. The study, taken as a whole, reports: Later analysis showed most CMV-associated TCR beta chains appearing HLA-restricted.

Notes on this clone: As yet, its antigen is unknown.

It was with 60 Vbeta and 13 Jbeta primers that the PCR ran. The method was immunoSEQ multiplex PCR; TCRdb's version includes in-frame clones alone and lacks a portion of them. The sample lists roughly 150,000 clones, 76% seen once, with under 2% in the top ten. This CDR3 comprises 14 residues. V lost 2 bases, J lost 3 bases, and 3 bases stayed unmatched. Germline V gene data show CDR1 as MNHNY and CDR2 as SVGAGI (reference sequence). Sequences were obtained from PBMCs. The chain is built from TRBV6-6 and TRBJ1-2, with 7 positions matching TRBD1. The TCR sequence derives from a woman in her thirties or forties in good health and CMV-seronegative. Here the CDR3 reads CASSYVGQDYGYTF. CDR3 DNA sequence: TGTGCCAGCAGTTACGTAGGACAGGACTATGGCTACACCTTC.